This T cell receptor beta chain is from a study of cytomegalovirus exposure and HLA in healthy donors. 60 Vbeta and 13 Jbeta primers were used in PCR. The repertoire was sequenced with immunoSEQ multiplex PCR; TCRdb's copy has only in-frame clones and lacks some. In the table there are around 200,000 clones, around three quarters of which are singletons. This CDR3 comprises 17 residues. CDR1 SGHRS and CDR2 YFSETQ come from the germline V gene. A word on this clone: The junction shows a germline mismatch at one end, possibly a read error.

This sequence originates from a boy aged 10-17 years in good health and CMV-seronegative. Sample: PBMCs. V is TRBV5-1 and J is TRBJ2-6, with D tentatively TRBD1 (6 bases). The CDR3 loop reads CASNLAGTFSGANVLTF. CDR3 nucleotides: TGCGCCAGCAACTTGGCCGGGACATTCTCTGGGGCCAACGTCCTGACTTTC.